Below, 5 T cell receptor beta chains from the same sample are listed, as sequenced in a study of blood T cell repertoires in COVID-19. Measured with immunoSEQ multiplex PCR; TCRdb has only the in-frame clones, and not every one. The sample lists 130,000 to 150,000 clones, around 89% occurring once. What was sequenced was peripheral blood. The receptors were sampled from a man aged 18 to 30 with COVID-19, enrolled during active disease.

V and J are TRBV18 and TRBJ2-2; D not certain. This CDR3 is 14 amino acids long. Looked up from germline, CDR1 is KGHSH and CDR2 is LQKENI. V was shortened by 3 bases and J by 7 bases, with 12 bases between the two germline ends. The CDR3 nucleotides are TGTGCCAGCTCACCCCAGGTGTCGTACGGGGAGCTGTTTTTT. It codes for CASSPQVSYGELFF.

This chain uses TRBV27 with TRBJ1-6, with D perhaps TRBD1 (5 bases). Per germline, CDR1 MNHEY and CDR2 SMNVEV (reference sequence). The CDR3 runs 14 residues. V was trimmed by 6 bases and J by 11 bases, leaving 17 bases between them. The CDR3 DNA is TGTGCCAGCAGGGAGGGGCAGTCATCTACACCCCTCCACTTT. It translates to CASREGQSSTPLHF.

The chain combines TRBV24-1 with TRBJ2-7; a possible D gene is TRBD1 (5 bases). This CDR3 contains 16 residues. Trimming left V 4 bases short and J 0 bases short, with 15 bases between. Per germline, CDR1 KGHDR and CDR2 SFDVKD. The CDR3 DNA follows: TGTGCCACCAGTGACCAGACAGATTCAGCCTCCTACGAGCAGTACTTC. Its translation is CATSDQTDSASYEQYF.

This clone was found once. The genes are TRBV28 and TRBJ2-7, with 10 nucleotides matching TRBD2. The CDR3 totals 14 residues. Germline V gene lookup returns CDR1 MDHEN and CDR2 SYDVKM. V was pared by 7 bases and J by 1 base, with 4 bases of the junction left unmatched. CDR3 in amino acids: CASTRTSGSYEQYF. Written as DNA, the CDR3 is TGTGCCAGCACAAGGACTAGCGGATCCTACGAGCAGTACTTC.

The CDR3 region is CASRILAGGTGELFF. Written as DNA, the CDR3 is TGTGCCAGCAGAATCCTAGCGGGAGGAACCGGGGAGCTGTTTTTT. The rearrangement joins TRBV6-5 to TRBJ2-2; 11 bases are shared with TRBD2. Losses at the gene ends were 6 bases for V and 5 bases for J; bases not matched to a gene: 5. Germline V CDR1 and CDR2: MNHEY, SVGAGI. The CDR3 has 15 amino acids.